This T cell receptor (beta chain) stems from a study of T cells after yellow fever vaccination. Study-level background: Fractions of limited cellularity were prepared by means of SMART-Seq v4 Ultra Low Input. Study-wide findings and caveats: Shared CD4/CD8 clonotypes were a small share, likely from convergent recombination. Secondary responses were weaker yet peaked faster, day 5 versus 15.

This clonotype was detected ten times or more. What it binds is unknown. The CDR3 contains 11 residues. Germline V lookup: CDR1 MNHEY, CDR2 SVGAGI. V lost 10 bases to trimming and J lost 15 bases, with 19 bases between them. Template-switching 5'RACE yielded the TCR cDNA; a universal primer site and UMIs were added in the process. TCRdb called the 5' RACE reads again in MiXCR, with one record for every CDR3 protein. Of under 95,000 distinct CDR3 sequences listed, around 7.9% are singletons. The sequences come from CD8+ T cells sorted from PBMCs, collected 10 to 11 days after the first yellow fever vaccination. The receptor's source is a man younger than 35 who received the YFV17D yellow fever vaccine. J is TRBJ2-1 and V is TRBV6-5; D perhaps matches TRBD1 (7 bases). The DNA for the CDR3 is TGTGCCACCGAGGAGGGGGCGGCACGGTTCTTC. It yields the protein CATEEGAARFF.